A single sample gave rise to the 27 T cell receptor beta chains below, sequenced in a study of T cells in localized non-small cell lung cancer. The repertoire was sequenced with immunoSEQ multiplex PCR; TCRdb's copy has only in-frame clones and lacks some. The sample carries several thousand clones, 23% recorded once. Sequenced here: lung tumor tissue, sampled before any cancer treatment. These receptors all stem from a man aged 35-75 years with stage III squamous cell lung carcinoma.

The chain combines TRBV18 with TRBJ2-1, with TRBD2 matching 13 bases. Unmatched junction bases numbered 2, after V lost 3 bases and J lost 0 bases. This CDR3 spans 17 amino acids. Per the germline V gene, CDR1 is KGHSH and CDR2 is LQKENI. Here the CDR3 reads CASSPGLAGSSYNEQFF. The CDR3 nucleotides read TGTGCCAGCTCACCGGGACTAGCGGGGAGCTCCTACAATGAGCAGTTCTTC. The whole variable domain, filled in from reference TRBV18 and TRBJ2-1, reads NAGVMQNPRHLVRRRGQEARLRCSPMKGHSHVYWYRQLPEEGLKFMVYLQKENIIDESGMPKERFSAEFPKEGPSILRIQQVVRGDSAAYFCASSPGLAGSSYNEQFFGPGTRLTVL.

The chain carries TRBV28 and TRBJ1-4; TRBD1 aligns across 8 bases. This CDR3 has 14 amino acids. Looked up from germline, CDR1 is MDHEN and CDR2 is SYDVKM. V gave up 4 bases and J gave up 8 bases; unmatched junction bases: 6. The DNA for the CDR3 is TGTGCCAGCAGTTCGCAGGGGGCGCGAGAAAAACTGTTTTTT. Protein product: CASSSQGAREKLFF. The full variable domain, with the rest looked up from reference TRBV28 and TRBJ1-4, is DVKVTQSSRYLVKRTGEKVFLECVQDMDHENMFWYRQDPGLGLRLIYFSYDVKMKEKGDIPEGYSVSREKKERFSLILESASTNQTSMYLCASSSQGAREKLFFGSGTQLSVL.

CDR3 in DNA: TGTGCCAGCAGCCCCTCTCCAGATACGCAGTATTTT. Residues: CASSPSPDTQYF. The chain is built from TRBV9 and TRBJ2-3; D uncertain. This CDR3 is 12 amino acids long. Looked up from germline, CDR1 is SGDLS and CDR2 is YYNGEE. V lost 4 bases and J lost 4, with 7 bases in between.

This sequence joins TRBV4-1 and TRBJ2-2, with D perhaps TRBD2 (6 bases). CDR3 size: 14 residues. V dropped 6 bases and J dropped 1 base, with 9 bases sitting between them. Germline-derived CDR1 and CDR2 are MGHRA and YSYEKL. DNA of the CDR3: TGCGCCAGCAGACTAGCAGAGAACACCGGGGAGCTGTTTTTT. It specifies CASRLAENTGELFF.

The chain is built from TRBV6-1 and TRBJ2-3; 9 bases line up with TRBD2. This CDR3 is 15 amino acids long. Germline CDR1 is MNHNS and CDR2 is SASEGT. V was pared by 1 base and J by 6 bases, with 5 bases of the junction left unmatched. The CDR3 nucleotides are TGTGCCAGCAGTGAAGGTAGCGGGGGACAGGATACGCAGTATTTT. Its translation is CASSEGSGGQDTQYF.

The rearrangement links TRBV6-8 to TRBJ2-1; the D gene is possibly TRBD1 (6 bases). This CDR3 comprises 13 residues. CDR1 and CDR2 from the germline V gene are MNHGY and SAAAGT. The ends were cut back, 6 bases at V and 4 bases at J, with 10 bases in the middle. The CDR3 DNA sequence: TGTGCCAGCAGGAGAGGACAGTACAATGAGCAGTTCTTC. Amino acids: CASRRGQYNEQFF.

This clone came up many times. V and J are TRBV11-3 and TRBJ1-1; D is perhaps TRBD1 (5 bases). The V and J ends lost 1 base and 4 bases respectively, with 13 bases between them. The CDR3 spans 15 residues. Germline CDR1 reads SGHNT; CDR2 reads YENEEA. The CDR3 is CASSLGRGVGTEAFF. Here the CDR3 DNA reads TGTGCCAGCAGCTTAGGTCGGGGGGTGGGCACTGAAGCTTTCTTT.

This clone has a handful of counts. The chain is built from TRBV7-5 and TRBJ2-2. TRBV7-5 has pseudogene status. The CDR3 consists of 14 residues. The chain's CDR3 is CASSFGLRTGELFF. The CDR3 DNA follows: TGTGCCAGCAGCTTCGGCCTTCGGACCGGGGAGCTGTTTTTT.

This clone was recorded a few times. The chain uses TRBV15 and TRBJ2-3; 9 bases line up with TRBD2. The CDR3 consists of 17 residues. The V segment lost 1 base and the J segment 1 base; nucleotides outside the gene matches: 6. CDR1 and CDR2 from the germline V gene are LNHNV and YYDKDF (reference sequence). The CDR3 DNA reads as TGTGCCACCAGCAGAGGGGGTAGCGGGAGCGGCACAGATACGCAGTATTTT. This codes for CATSRGGSGSGTDTQYF.

The chain has TRBV14 and TRBJ1-2, with D tentatively TRBD1 (6 bases). Trimming shortened V by 4 bases and J by 0 bases, and 6 bases separated the two germline ends. The CDR3 is made up of 13 amino acids. Germline V gives CDR1 SGHDN, CDR2 FVKESK. The CDR3 bases are TGTGCCAGCAGCCGGGACACTAACTATGGCTACACCTTC. Amino acid sequence: CASSRDTNYGYTF.

This clone was counted between two and nine times. The chain combines TRBV6-8 with TRBJ1-2; D may be TRBD1 (5 bases). Germline V gene data show CDR1 as MNHGY and CDR2 as SAAAGT. The CDR3 extends over 12 amino acids. V lost 6 bases to trimming and J lost 7 bases, with 12 bases between them. Written as DNA, the CDR3 is TGTGCCAGCAGCCAGGGCCGACTTGGCTACACCTTC. This gives the protein CASSQGRLGYTF.

The V gene is TRBV6-8, the J gene TRBJ2-7; 9 bases map to TRBD2. The germline CDR1 and CDR2 sequences are MNHGY and SAAAGT. Trimming cost V 7 bases and J 0 bases; bases outside gene matches: 10. The CDR3 spans 16 residues. The CDR3 DNA reads TGTGCCAGCAAACGGGCTAGCGGGGTGAGCTCCTACGAGCAGTACTTC. It translates to CASKRASGVSSYEQYF.

This clone is medium-sized within its sample. J is TRBJ1-1 and V is TRBV11-3; 8 bases align to TRBD1. The length of the CDR3 is 15 residues. Trimming cost V 5 bases and J 9 bases; bases outside gene matches: 14. Germline lookup yields CDR1 SGHNT and CDR2 YENEEA. CDR3 residues: CASSQDWTGSVKAFF. The CDR3 nucleotides read TGTGCCAGCAGCCAGGACTGGACAGGGAGTGTCAAAGCTTTCTTT.

This CDR3 reads CASRLGEGRPYNEQFF. CDR3 DNA sequence: TGTGCCAGCAGGCTGGGGGAGGGGCGCCCCTACAATGAGCAGTTCTTC. The V gene is TRBV6-8, the J gene TRBJ2-1; TRBD2 agrees at 7 bases. The CDR3 consists of 16 residues. Germline lookup yields CDR1 MNHGY and CDR2 SAAAGT. The trim removed 6 bases at V and 2 bases at J, leaving 10 bases unmatched.

This clone was detected only a few times. The germline gene is not matched at one end of the junction; a read error may be the cause. This chain links TRBV4-1 with TRBJ2-1; D is perhaps TRBD2 (6 bases). This CDR3 is built from 15 residues. CDR1 is MGHRA, CDR2 YSYEKL, per germline. This CDR3 is CASSQDHSTSRVEVF. CDR3 nucleotides: TGCGCCAGCAGCCAAGACCATTCCACTAGCCGCGTGGAGGTCTTC.

The gene calls are TRBV15 and TRBJ2-1, with 11 bases fitting TRBD2. The junction had 10 bases not matched to a gene; V was cut back by 0 bases and J by 9 bases. Germline CDR1 LNHNV, CDR2 YYDKDF (reference sequence). This CDR3 contains 17 residues. The CDR3: CATSRDFLAGGLGEQFF. DNA for the CDR3: TGTGCCACCAGCAGAGATTTCCTAGCGGGAGGTTTAGGTGAGCAGTTCTTC.

This clone was detected only a few times. The CDR3 nucleotides read TGTGCCAGCACCTTTAGCGGGAGCTACGAGCAGTACTTC. Amino acids: CASTFSGSYEQYF. V gene TRBV28 combines with J gene TRBJ2-7, with 9 bases that match TRBD2. With V trimmed by 7 bases and J by 3 bases, 4 bases remained unmatched. The CDR3 sequence is 13 residues long. Germline CDR1 and CDR2: MDHEN and SYDVKM.

V usage is TRBV19 and J usage is TRBJ2-1, with D perhaps assigned TRBD1 or TRBD2 (5 bases each). Deletions cut 5 bases from V and 8 bases from J, with 10 bases between. The germline CDR1 and CDR2 sequences are LNHDA and SQIVND (reference sequence). This CDR3 has 12 residues. The CDR3 protein is CASSSGPYEQFF. The CDR3 DNA reads TGTGCCAGTAGTTCGGGGCCGTATGAGCAGTTCTTC. Filled out from reference TRBV19 and TRBJ2-1, the complete variable domain reads DGGITQSPKYLFRKEGQNVTLSCEQNLNHDAMYWYRQDPGQGLRLIYYSQIVNDFQKGDIAEGYSVSREKKESFPLTVTSAQKNPTAFYLCASSSGPYEQFFGPGTRLTVL.

This clone was observed a few times. V is TRBV6-8 and J is TRBJ1-1; possibly TRBD1 for D (6 bases). Trimming removed 6 bases from V and 0 bases from J, with 11 bases in between. The CDR3 spans 14 residues. In germline, CDR1 is MNHGY, CDR2 SAAAGT. The CDR3 reads CASSWDTLNTEAFF. The CDR3 coding sequence is TGTGCCAGCAGCTGGGACACCTTGAACACTGAAGCTTTCTTT.

This chain links TRBV12-5 with TRBJ2-1, with 9 positions matching TRBD2. The CDR3 spans 14 residues. The germline V gene has CDR1 LGHNT and CDR2 FRNRAP. The CDR3 reads CASTRGGHYNEQFF. CDR3 DNA: TGTGCCAGCACGCGGGGGGGCCACTACAATGAGCAGTTCTTC. The full variable domain, completed using reference TRBV12-5 and TRBJ2-1, is DARVTQTPRHKVTEMGQEVTMRCQPILGHNTVFWYRQTMMQGLELLAYFRNRAPLDDSGMPKDRFSAEMPDATLATLKIQPSEPRDSAVYFCASTRGGHYNEQFFGPGTRLTVL.

This clone was counted once. The chain is built from TRBV19 and TRBJ2-7, with 8 positions matching TRBD1. J was trimmed by 2 bases and V by 6 bases; bases with no gene match: 6. The CDR3 is 14 residues long. Germline CDR1 is LNHDA and CDR2 is SQIVND (reference sequence). The CDR3 spells CASRVRTGPYEQYF. In nucleotides, the CDR3 is TGTGCCAGTAGGGTGAGGACAGGGCCCTACGAGCAGTACTTC.

V usage is TRBV11-3 and J usage is TRBJ1-2; D might be TRBD1 (5 bases). Looked up from germline, CDR1 is SGHNT and CDR2 is YENEEA. Trimming removed 5 bases at V and 7 bases at J, with 17 bases between. This CDR3 region has 14 residues. CDR3 DNA: TGTGCCAGCAGCACCCGGGACGGTCTCCCTGGCTACACCTTC. Its translation: CASSTRDGLPGYTF.

The rearrangement uses TRBV10-2 and TRBJ2-7; tentative D call: TRBD2 (6 bases). The length of the CDR3 is 15 residues. Trimming cost V 2 bases and J 1 base, with 12 bases left between them. The V gene's germline CDR1 is WSHSY and CDR2 SAAADI. The CDR3, as DNA: TGCGCCAGCAGTGAGCTGGGAAGCGGGTCCTACGAGCAGTACTTC. Protein: CASSELGSGSYEQYF.

By proportion, this clone is medium-sized. The chain recombines TRBV11-3 with TRBJ2-7; 7 bases line up with TRBD2. CDR1 is SGHNT and CDR2 is YENEEA in the germline V gene. V trimming: 1 base; J trimming: 2 bases; junction bases outside the gene matches: 5. This CDR3 spans 15 amino acids. The CDR3 DNA follows: TGTGCCAGCAGCTTAGTGGCTAGCGGAACCTACGAGCAGTACTTC. It specifies CASSLVASGTYEQYF.

A few counts support this clone. The rearrangement uses TRBV15 and TRBJ2-7; tentatively, D is TRBD2 (5 bases). The germline CDR1 and CDR2 sequences are LNHNV and YYDKDF (reference sequence). V gave up 3 bases and J gave up 1 base, with 13 bases separating them. The CDR3 spans 15 residues. CDR3 sequence: CATSRDFHESYEQYF. Here the CDR3 DNA reads TGTGCCACCAGCAGGGACTTCCATGAGTCCTACGAGCAGTACTTC.

The chain recombines TRBV30 with TRBJ2-6; 8 bases agree with TRBD1. The CDR3 sequence is 15 residues long. Germline assignment: CDR1 GTSNPN and CDR2 SVGIG (reference sequence). With V trimmed by 3 bases and J by 2 bases, 3 bases remained unmatched. The CDR3 DNA sequence: TGTGCCTGGAGACAGGGGGAGACTGGGGCCAACGTCCTGACTTTC. It encodes CAWRQGETGANVLTF.

Relative to its sample, this clone is large. The V and J genes are TRBV28 and TRBJ2-7, with 10 bases identical to TRBD2. Trimming at V came to 5 bases and at J to 7 bases, leaving 8 bases not matched to a gene. This CDR3 contains 14 residues. Germline CDR1 is MDHEN and CDR2 is SYDVKM. CDR3 sequence: CASSPWTSGHEQYF. In DNA, the CDR3 is TGTGCCAGCAGTCCCTGGACTAGCGGTCATGAGCAGTACTTC.